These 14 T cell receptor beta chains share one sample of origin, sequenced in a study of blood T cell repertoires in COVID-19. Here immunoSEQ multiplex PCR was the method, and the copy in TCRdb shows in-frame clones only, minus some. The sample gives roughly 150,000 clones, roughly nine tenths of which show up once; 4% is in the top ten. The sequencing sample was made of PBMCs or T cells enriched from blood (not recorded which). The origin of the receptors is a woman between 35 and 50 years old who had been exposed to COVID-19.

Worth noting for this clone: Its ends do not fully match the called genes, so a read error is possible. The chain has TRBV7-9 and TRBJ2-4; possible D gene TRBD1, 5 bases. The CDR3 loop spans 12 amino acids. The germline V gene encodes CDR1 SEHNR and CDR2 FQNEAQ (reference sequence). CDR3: CASSFPGLGPDF. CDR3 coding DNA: TGTGCCAGCAGCTTCCCGGGCCTGGGGCCGGACTTC.

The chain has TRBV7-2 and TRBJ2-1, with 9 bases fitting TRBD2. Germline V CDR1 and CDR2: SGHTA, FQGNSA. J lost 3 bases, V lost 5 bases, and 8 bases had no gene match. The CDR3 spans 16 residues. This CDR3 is CASSAGPSGNYNEQFF. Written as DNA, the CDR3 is TGTGCCAGCAGCGCGGGACCTAGCGGGAACTACAATGAGCAGTTCTTC.

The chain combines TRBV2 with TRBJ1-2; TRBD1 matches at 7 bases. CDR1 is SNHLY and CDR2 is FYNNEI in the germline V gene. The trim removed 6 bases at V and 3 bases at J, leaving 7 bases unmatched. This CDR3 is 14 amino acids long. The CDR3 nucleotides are TGTGCCAGCAGCGTACAGGGGAGTGACTATGGCTACACCTTC. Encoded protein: CASSVQGSDYGYTF. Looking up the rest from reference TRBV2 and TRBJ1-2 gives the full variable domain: EPEVTQTPSHQVTQMGQEVILRCVPISNHLYFYWYRQILGQKVEFLVSFYNNEISEKSEIFDDQFSVERPDGSNFTLKIRSTKLEDSAMYFCASSVQGSDYGYTFGSGTRLTVV.

The chain's CDR3 is CASSLGGQGKEQPQHF. CDR3 nucleotide sequence: TGTGCCAGCAGTTTAGGGGGACAGGGGAAGGAACAGCCCCAGCATTTT. The V call is TRBV27, the J call TRBJ1-5; the match to TRBD1 covers 10 bases. V was clipped by 2 bases and J by 7 bases; unmatched bases: 8. Germline V lookup: CDR1 MNHEY, CDR2 SMNVEV (reference sequence). CDR3 length equals 16 residues.

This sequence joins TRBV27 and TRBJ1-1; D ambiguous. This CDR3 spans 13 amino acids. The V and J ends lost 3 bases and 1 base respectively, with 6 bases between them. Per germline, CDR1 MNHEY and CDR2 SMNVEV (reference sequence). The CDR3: CASSFPGNTEAFF. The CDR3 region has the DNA TGTGCCAGCAGTTTCCCGGGGAACACTGAAGCTTTCTTT.

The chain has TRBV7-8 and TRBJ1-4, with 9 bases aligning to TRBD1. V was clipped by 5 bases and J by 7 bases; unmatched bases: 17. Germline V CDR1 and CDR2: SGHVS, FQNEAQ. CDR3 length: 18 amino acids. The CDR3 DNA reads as TGTGCCAGCAGCCTGAATCCGGGACAGGGTTTGGGGGGTGAAAAACTGTTTTTT. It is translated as CASSLNPGQGLGGEKLFF.

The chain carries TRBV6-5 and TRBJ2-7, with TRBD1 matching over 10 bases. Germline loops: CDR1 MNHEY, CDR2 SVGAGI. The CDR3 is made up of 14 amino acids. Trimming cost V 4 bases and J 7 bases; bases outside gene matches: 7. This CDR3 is CASSSDRGLGEQYF. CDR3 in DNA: TGTGCCAGCAGTTCCGACAGGGGGCTAGGGGAGCAGTACTTC.

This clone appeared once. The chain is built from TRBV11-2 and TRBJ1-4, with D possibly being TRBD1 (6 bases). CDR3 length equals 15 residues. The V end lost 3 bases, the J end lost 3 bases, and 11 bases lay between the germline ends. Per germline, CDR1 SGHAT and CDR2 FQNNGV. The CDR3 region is CASSLEGQPNEKLFF. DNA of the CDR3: TGTGCCAGCAGCTTGGAAGGACAGCCTAATGAAAAACTGTTTTTT.

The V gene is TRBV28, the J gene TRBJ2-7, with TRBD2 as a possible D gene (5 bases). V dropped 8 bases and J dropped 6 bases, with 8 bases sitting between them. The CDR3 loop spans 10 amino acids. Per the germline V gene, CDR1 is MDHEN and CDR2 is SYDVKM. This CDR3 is CASGRGEQYF. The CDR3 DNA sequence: TGTGCCAGCGGCCGGGGCGAGCAGTACTTC. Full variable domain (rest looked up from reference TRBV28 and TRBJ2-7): DVKVTQSSRYLVKRTGEKVFLECVQDMDHENMFWYRQDPGLGLRLIYFSYDVKMKEKGDIPEGYSVSREKKERFSLILESASTNQTSMYLCASGRGEQYFGPGTRLTVT.

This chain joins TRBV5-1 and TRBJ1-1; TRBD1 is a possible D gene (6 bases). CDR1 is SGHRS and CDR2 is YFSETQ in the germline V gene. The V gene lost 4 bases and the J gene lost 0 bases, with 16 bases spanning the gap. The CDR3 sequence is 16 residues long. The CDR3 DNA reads TGCGCCAGCAGCCTCCTCGAAGGGGGGGTGAACACTGAAGCTTTCTTT. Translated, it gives CASSLLEGGVNTEAFF.

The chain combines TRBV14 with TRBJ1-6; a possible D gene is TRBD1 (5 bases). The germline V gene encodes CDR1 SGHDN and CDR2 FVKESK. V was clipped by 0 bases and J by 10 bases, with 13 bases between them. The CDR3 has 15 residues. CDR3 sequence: CASSQDQGRESPLHF. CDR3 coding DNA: TGTGCCAGCAGCCAAGATCAAGGCAGGGAATCACCCCTCCACTTT.

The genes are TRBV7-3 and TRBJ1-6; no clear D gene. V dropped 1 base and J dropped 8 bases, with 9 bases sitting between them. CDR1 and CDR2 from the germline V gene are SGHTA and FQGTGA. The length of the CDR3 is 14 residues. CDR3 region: CASSLIARDSPLHF. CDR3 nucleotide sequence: TGTGCCAGCAGCTTAATAGCAAGAGATTCACCCCTCCACTTT.

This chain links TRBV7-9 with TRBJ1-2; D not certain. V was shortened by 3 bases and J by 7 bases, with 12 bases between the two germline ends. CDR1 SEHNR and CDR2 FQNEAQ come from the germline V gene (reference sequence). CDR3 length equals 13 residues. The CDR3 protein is CASSFGQEGGYTF. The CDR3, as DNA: TGTGCCAGCAGCTTTGGCCAAGAGGGTGGCTACACCTTC. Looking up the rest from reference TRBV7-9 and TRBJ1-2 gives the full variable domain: DTGVSQNPRHKITKRGQNVTFRCDPISEHNRLYWYRQTLGQGPEFLTYFQNEAQLEKSRLLSDRFSAERPKGSFSTLEIQRTEQGDSAMYLCASSFGQEGGYTFGSGTRLTVV.

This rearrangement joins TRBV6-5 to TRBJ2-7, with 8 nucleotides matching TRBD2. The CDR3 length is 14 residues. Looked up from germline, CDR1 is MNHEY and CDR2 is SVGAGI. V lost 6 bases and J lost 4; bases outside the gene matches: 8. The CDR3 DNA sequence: TGTGCCAGCAGAGTCTGGAGCGGGAGTTACGAGCAGTACTTC. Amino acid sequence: CASRVWSGSYEQYF.